This paragraph covers one T cell receptor beta chain sequence. Original processing methods: From reference gene primer amplification, estimates of nucleated cell counts were derived. Sequenced by immunoSEQ multiplex PCR; TCRdb stores in-frame clones only, minus some. From that table come the V and J calls and clone size; the DNA was used to work out D and trimming. Altogether 84,000 or so clones are present, roughly 80% being singletons, with the ten largest covering about 16%. The ends lost 5 bases at V and 4 bases at J; junction bases unmatched: 9. CDR3 length equals 15 residues. Germline CDR1 reads GTSNPN; CDR2 reads SVGIG (reference sequence). These data belong to a study of blood T cell repertoires in COVID-19. Study as a whole: Sources were T cells, B-cell-depleted T cells, or PBMCs; the material itself was cDNA or gDNA.

This chain connects TRBV30 to TRBJ2-1, with 9 bases fitting TRBD1. Sequenced sample: peripheral blood. The sequence derives from a woman at least 80 years old with acute or convalescent COVID-19. In DNA form, the CDR3 reads TGTGCCTGGGGTCCGGGACAGGGTAATTACAATGAGCAGTTCTTC. Translating it yields CAWGPGQGNYNEQFF.